This TCR beta chain was documented in a study of T cell responses to AZD1222 COVID-19 vaccine. Study-wide background: Second-dose groups at about 4 or about 12 weeks were pooled.

Study observations and caveats: Sampling captured repertoires only after the peak T cell response. Baseline serostatus was positive in only a handful of AZD1222 recipients. Spike-specific TCR depth and breadth grew after two AZD1222 doses.

Germline lookup yields CDR1 SGHTA and CDR2 FQGNSA. The CDR3 runs 17 residues. The V segment lost 2 bases and the J segment 3 bases; nucleotides outside the gene matches: 9. Regarding this clone: The antigen is not known.

TCRdb's table, derived via immunoSEQ multiplex PCR, lists solely in-frame clones and lacks some. The sample includes some 130,000 clones, around 86% of them seen just once. The rearrangement uses TRBV7-2 and TRBJ2-3; TRBD2 matches 9 bases. The receptor was derived from an adult in good health. The input for sequencing was peripheral blood, taken on day 0 of AZD1222 vaccination. The CDR3 DNA sequence: TGTGCCAGCAGCTTACCGATAGCGGGGGTCGGTACAGATACGCAGTATTTT. Protein: CASSLPIAGVGTDTQYF.